The clone carrying this T cell receptor beta chain has a count of ten or more. Deletions cut 4 bases from V and 6 bases from J, with 10 bases between. The CDR3 contains 12 residues. Germline lookup yields CDR1 GTSNPN and CDR2 SVGIG (reference sequence). Sequencing libraries for TCR beta were prepared with iRepertoire HTBI primers and Arm-PCR of CDR3 regions. TCRdb independently ran MiXCR on the multiplex PCR reads; one entry per CDR3 protein. This sample yields 400,000 to 500,000 distinct CDR3 sequences, of which 14% to 15% are seen a single time; over 15% belongs to the top ten. The data were obtained in a study of regulatory T cells in long-lasting Graves disease. Sample time point: newly diagnosed GD, antithyroid drugs for less than 3 months. There was RNA extracted from PBMCs, and the TCR library was made from it. Another study also made use of these data, one on T cells in Graves' hyperthyroidism and ophthalmopathy.

Sequenced material: peripheral blood mononuclear cells (PBMCs), taken at new diagnosis, from a patient treated with antithyroid drugs. This clonotype was sampled from a woman between 25 and 40 years old with Graves disease. The gene calls are TRBV30 and TRBJ2-1; D might be TRBD2 (6 bases). The CDR3 spells CAWTPGVNEQFF. For the CDR3, the DNA is TGTGCCTGGACCCCGGGGGTCAATGAGCAGTTCTTC.